The TCR beta chain under discussion was sequenced for a study of identical twins (dated by TCRdb to the mid-2010s). The study in broad terms: The study deep-sequenced TCR alpha and beta repertoires from monozygotic twins, unrelated adults of various ages and cord blood to test whether fetal clonotypes persist. To rule out contamination, replicate twin experiments were performed at different times with different library preparation protocols. The study at large found these results: A weaker excess of twin sharing was found in beta out-of-frame sequences because the signal-to-noise ratio was lowered by fewer shared sequences. Because the same donors could not be followed over many years, the conclusions depended on cross-sectional statistical analysis. Compared with coincidental sharing between unrelated individuals, out-of-frame TCR alpha sequences shared between twins showed an excess of sequences with low generation probability. In monozygotic twins, out-of-frame TCR alpha sharing was systematically underestimated by recombination models, although the models agreed with sharing between unrelated individuals. Fewer insertions were carried by abundant cord blood beta clonotypes; a weaker similar trend was observed in young adult naive repertoires, while no such trend was observed in memory repertoires. Zero-insertion analyses could be partly confounded by invariant T cells such as MAIT and iNKT, although diverse VJ usage argued against such confounding for most clonotypes.

From the germline V gene, CDR1 is SNHLY and CDR2 is FYNNEI. V is reduced by 0 bases and J by 5 bases, leaving a spacing of 5 bases between them. From the cysteine up to the phenylalanine, the CDR3 has a length of 13 residues. Only CDR3 DNA is held: 39 bases, read in frame from base 1. A word on this clonotype: Its recognized antigen is unknown. The record has no base qualities; no much larger clone is one base away.

Libraries were built with 5' RACE. The listed sequencing device is Illumina HiSeq 2000. A universal primer binding site was introduced by template switching, and a unique molecular identifier was present in the final cDNA, enabling accurate counting of TCR cDNA molecules. Specific primers in the conserved constant-segment region were used to synthesize first-strand cDNA for the TCR alpha and beta chains. To control for contamination, every cDNA library carried two barcodes: a SMART-Mk sample barcode plus Illumina barcodes. TruSeq adapter sequences, together with Illumina sample barcodes, were added in two successive PCR steps. TCR alpha and beta cDNA libraries were sequenced on the Illumina HiSeq platform with custom primers. Per the authors' processing: MiGEC processed the raw reads to extract unique molecular identifiers, while MiXCR was used to determine the CDR3 positions. Recombination models were inferred per individual with the repgenHMM and IGoR tools using an EM algorithm. The analysis of shared clonotypes was done with the tcR package in R, with sharing normalized by the product of cloneset sizes. To study raw recombination without the effects of thymic and clonal selection, out-of-frame nonproductive sequences were analyzed. TCRdb took the public reads, trimmed them with fastp at Q25, ran MiXCR for clone calling and kept in-frame beta chains. Each CDR3 protein gets just one entry, which takes the most common genes and DNA from the rows behind it. V and J calls and clone size were set by TCRdb, not the authors. The sample table lists 1,800,000 or so distinct CDR3 sequences, 25% to 35% of them with a count of one. 0.27% of the sample belongs to the ten largest clones.

Every donor was a healthy Caucasian. The sample was cord blood. This sequence was found in a newborn girl in good health. The rearrangement combines TRBV2 with TRBJ1-5; the D gene lacks a confident call. The nucleotide sequence is given as TGTGCCAGCAGTGAAGCTGGGTATCAGCCCCAGCATTTT. Its product reads: CASSEAGYQPQHF.